Below are 28 T cell receptor beta chains sequenced from a single sample in a study of cytomegalovirus exposure and HLA in healthy donors (dated by TCRdb to 2017 to 2019). Library preparation used the immunoSEQ multiplex PCR assay. For the multiplex PCR, a mixture combining 60 forward primers for TCR Vbeta segments and 13 reverse primers for TCR Jbeta segments was used. What TCRdb holds here is the immuneACCESS table cut down to in-frame rearrangements. Part of the clones is not present; checked against another copy, under half of the missing clones reflect an unresolved V gene, and the others are unexplained. The sample table contains 150,000 to 250,000 clones; only one count was recorded for 80% to 85% of them. 6.5% of the sample is held by the ten biggest clonotypes. Input material: PBMCs. Every receptor here comes from a woman between 50 and 59 years old in good health and CMV-seropositive.

The gene calls are TRBV30 and TRBJ1-1; no definite D call. CDR3 size: 15 residues. Deletions cut 1 base from V and 1 base from J, with 13 bases between. CDR1 GTSNPN and CDR2 SVGIG come from the germline V gene (reference sequence). The CDR3 sequence: CAWSAFDGANTEAFF. CDR3 bases: TGTGCCTGGAGTGCATTCGACGGAGCGAACACTGAAGCTTTCTTT.

The rearrangement uses TRBV5-5 and TRBJ1-1, with D tentatively TRBD1 (5 bases). Per germline, CDR1 SGHKS and CDR2 YYEKEE (reference sequence). The CDR3 is 14 amino acids. Trimming took 0 bases from V and 1 from J, leaving 7 bases between them. The CDR3 protein is CASSLGRANTEAFF. CDR3 nucleotides: TGTGCCAGCAGCTTGGGCAGGGCGAACACTGAAGCTTTCTTT. The full variable domain, with the rest looked up from reference TRBV5-5 and TRBJ1-1, is DAGVTQSPTHLIKTRGQQVTLRCSPISGHKSVSWYQQVLGQGPQFIFQYYEKEERGRGNFPDRFSARQFPNYSSELNVNALLLGDSALYLCASSLGRANTEAFFGQGTRLTVV.

This chain joins TRBV19 and TRBJ2-1; D unclear. The CDR3 spans 15 residues. Per the germline V gene, CDR1 is LNHDA and CDR2 is SQIVND (reference sequence). The germline V and J ends were trimmed by 1 base and 2 bases, with 9 bases remaining between them. The CDR3 sequence: CASSIVSSAYNEQFF. CDR3 DNA: TGTGCCAGTAGTATAGTCTCGTCCGCCTACAATGAGCAGTTCTTC.

This chain links TRBV6-6 with TRBJ2-3, with 7 bases fitting TRBD1. Germline-derived CDR1 and CDR2 are MNHNY and SVGAGI (reference sequence). The CDR3 has 15 amino acids. V shed 8 bases, J shed 4 bases, and the junction held 12 bases outside the gene matches. CDR3 DNA sequence: TGTGCCAGCGCTAGGGGGCCGGCGGCTTCAGATACGCAGTATTTT. Its translation: CASARGPAASDTQYF.

The rearrangement uses TRBV10-3 and TRBJ2-5; 12 nucleotides agree with TRBD2. The J segment lost 5 bases and the V segment lost 2 bases, leaving 3 bases of the junction unmatched. The germline V gene encodes CDR1 ENHRY and CDR2 SYGVKD. The CDR3 is 15 residues long. CDR3 region: CAISELAGGEETQYF. As DNA, the CDR3 is TGTGCCATCAGTGAGCTAGCGGGAGGGGAGGAGACCCAGTACTTC.

This clone was observed a few times. The chain joins TRBV6-5 to TRBJ1-2; D is undetermined. CDR3 size: 14 residues. Germline V gives CDR1 MNHEY, CDR2 SVGAGI. The V end was cut by 0 bases, the J end by 0 bases, with 5 bases between. This CDR3 is CASSYSTANYGYTF. The DNA of the CDR3 is TGTGCCAGCAGTTACTCCACTGCTAACTATGGCTACACCTTC.

The J gene is TRBJ2-7, the V gene TRBV6-1; possibly TRBD2 for D (6 bases). This CDR3 comprises 14 residues. CDR1 and CDR2 from the germline V gene are MNHNS and SASEGT. The germline V and J ends were trimmed by 2 bases and 9 bases, with 17 bases remaining between them. This CDR3 reads CASSEFFGDSRQYF. For the CDR3, the DNA is TGTGCCAGCAGTGAATTTTTTGGGGACTCGAGGCAGTACTTC.

The J gene is TRBJ2-3, the V gene TRBV5-5, with a possible D match to TRBD1 (5 bases). Trimming removed 0 bases at V and 2 bases at J, with 7 bases between. Looked up from germline, CDR1 is SGHKS and CDR2 is YYEKEE (reference sequence). The CDR3 has 14 amino acids. The CDR3 DNA sequence: TGTGCCAGCAGCTTGGGACAGTCCACAGATACGCAGTATTTT. It codes for CASSLGQSTDTQYF. Full variable domain (remainder filled in from reference TRBV5-5 and TRBJ2-3): DAGVTQSPTHLIKTRGQQVTLRCSPISGHKSVSWYQQVLGQGPQFIFQYYEKEERGRGNFPDRFSARQFPNYSSELNVNALLLGDSALYLCASSLGQSTDTQYFGPGTRLTVL.

The J gene is TRBJ1-2, the V gene TRBV4-3, with 8 bases that match TRBD1. The germline CDR1 and CDR2 sequences are LGHNA and YSLEER. The CDR3 length is 17 residues. V lost 3 bases to trimming and J lost 3 bases; unmatched junction nucleotides: 12. The CDR3 spells CASSQVVTGDPYYGYTF. In DNA form, the CDR3 reads TGCGCCAGCAGCCAGGTGGTGACAGGGGATCCCTACTATGGCTACACCTTC.

The chain combines TRBV27 with TRBJ2-7; D remains ambiguous. V shed 2 bases and J shed 0 bases, with 8 bases lying between them. This CDR3 is built from 14 residues. Germline V gene lookup returns CDR1 MNHEY and CDR2 SMNVEV (reference sequence). This CDR3 reads CASSLRWSSYEQYF. CDR3 nucleotides: TGTGCCAGCAGTTTAAGGTGGAGCTCCTACGAGCAGTACTTC.

The chain links TRBV19 to TRBJ2-2; D might be TRBD2 (5 bases). The CDR3 extends over 14 amino acids. Germline V gene data show CDR1 as LNHDA and CDR2 as SQIVND (reference sequence). V was trimmed by 7 bases and J by 4 bases, leaving 13 bases between them. The CDR3 is CASTVGRGTGELFF. The DNA for the CDR3 is TGTGCCAGTACAGTGGGTCGGGGCACCGGGGAGCTGTTTTTT. The whole variable domain, filled in from reference TRBV19 and TRBJ2-2, reads DGGITQSPKYLFRKEGQNVTLSCEQNLNHDAMYWYRQDPGQGLRLIYYSQIVNDFQKGDIAEGYSVSREKKESFPLTVTSAQKNPTAFYLCASTVGRGTGELFFGEGSRLTVL.

The chain employs TRBV21-1 and TRBJ2-1; the listed D gene, TRBD2, was not tested against the DNA. TRBV21-1 is a pseudogene locus. This CDR3 has 19 amino acids. CDR3 in amino acids: CASSKGHSGGAFHLNEQFF. In DNA, the CDR3 is TGTGCCAGCAGCAAAGGTCATAGCGGAGGGGCCTTCCACCTCAATGAGCAGTTCTTC.

The rearrangement uses TRBV10-1 and TRBJ2-5; 9 bases line up with TRBD2. The germline V gene encodes CDR1 WNHNN and CDR2 SYGVQD (reference sequence). Germline trimming cut 0 bases from V and 4 bases from J; bases unmatched to any gene: 3. This CDR3 contains 15 residues. CDR3 DNA sequence: TGCGCCAGCAGTGAGTCTGCTAGCGGGACAGAGACCCAGTACTTC. It translates to CASSESASGTETQYF.

This clone showed up just a few times. The rearrangement joins TRBV2 to TRBJ2-7; 7 positions match TRBD2. Germline V CDR1 and CDR2: SNHLY, FYNNEI. There are 15 residues in the CDR3. Unmatched junction bases numbered 6, after V lost 4 bases and J lost 0 bases. The CDR3 coding sequence is TGTGCCAGCAGTGTAGGCCGGGACTACTCCTACGAGCAGTACTTC. This gives the protein CASSVGRDYSYEQYF.

The chain uses TRBV10-3 and TRBJ2-5; 12 bases fit TRBD1. The germline V gene has CDR1 ENHRY and CDR2 SYGVKD. Trimming cost V 4 bases and J 2 bases; bases outside gene matches: 2. CDR3 length: 15 residues. The CDR3 protein is CAISGDRGLQETQYF. CDR3 nucleotide sequence: TGTGCCATCAGTGGGGACAGGGGGCTTCAAGAGACCCAGTACTTC.

This sequence joins TRBV2 and TRBJ2-1; TRBD2 matches 9 bases. The trim removed 7 bases at V and 4 bases at J, leaving 5 bases unmatched. The germline V gene has CDR1 SNHLY and CDR2 FYNNEI. The CDR3 has 14 amino acids. CDR3 DNA: TGTGCCAGCACCTTAGCGGGGGAGTACAATGAGCAGTTCTTC. Translation gives CASTLAGEYNEQFF.

The J gene is TRBJ2-5, the V gene TRBV5-4; weak D call: TRBD1 (8 bases). V was clipped by 4 bases and J by 4 bases, with 23 bases between them. From germline, CDR1 is SGHNT and CDR2 YYREEE (reference sequence). There are 17 residues in the CDR3. CDR3 nucleotide sequence: TGTGCCAGCAGCCTGGACAGGGAGGGAGGCGGCGGAGAGACCCAGTACTTC. It codes for CASSLDREGGGGETQYF.

The chain recombines TRBV29-1 with TRBJ2-1, with D possibly being TRBD2 (5 bases). The germline V and J ends were trimmed by 0 bases and 8 bases, with 8 bases remaining between them. The length of the CDR3 is 12 residues. From germline, CDR1 is SQVTM and CDR2 ANQGSEA. The CDR3 here is CSVEEGSDEQFF. The CDR3, as DNA: TGCAGCGTTGAAGAGGGTAGCGATGAGCAGTTCTTC.

The CDR3 DNA is TGTGCCAGCAGCGAGCGGGGGGGCCAGGGTGATACGCAGTATTTT. Translation: CASSERGGQGDTQYF. The rearrangement links TRBV9 to TRBJ2-3; 10 bases match TRBD2. The V gene end was trimmed by 3 bases and the J gene end by 6 bases; junction bases not matched to a gene: 7. This CDR3 contains 15 residues. Germline V gene data show CDR1 as SGDLS and CDR2 as YYNGEE.

V is TRBV28 and J is TRBJ1-6; D is perhaps TRBD1 (5 bases). The V end lost 3 bases, the J end lost 6 bases, and 15 bases lay between the germline ends. The CDR3 is 16 amino acids. Germline V CDR1 and CDR2: MDHEN, SYDVKM. CDR3 sequence: CASSLWPVGGNSPLHF. In DNA form, the CDR3 reads TGTGCCAGCAGTTTGTGGCCGGTCGGGGGTAATTCACCCCTCCACTTT.

The chain uses TRBV28 and TRBJ1-1; the match to TRBD1 covers 8 bases. This CDR3 spans 16 amino acids. Germline CDR1 and CDR2: MDHEN and SYDVKM. The trim removed 6 bases at V and 1 base at J, leaving 10 bases unmatched. For the CDR3, the DNA is TGTGCCAGCAGGTTGACAGGGGATGGAGGGAACACTGAAGCTTTCTTT. This gives the protein CASRLTGDGGNTEAFF.

The rearrangement uses TRBV5-4 and TRBJ1-4; D uncertain. The CDR3 totals 15 residues. The V gene's germline CDR1 is SGHNT and CDR2 YYREEE (reference sequence). V was pared by 3 bases and J by 7 bases, with 16 bases between. The CDR3 loop is CASSSRIEGGEKLFF. In DNA form, the CDR3 reads TGTGCCAGCAGCTCGAGGATAGAGGGTGGTGAAAAACTGTTTTTT.

V usage is TRBV6-5 and J usage is TRBJ1-1; 7 bases line up with TRBD1. Germline assignment: CDR1 MNHEY and CDR2 SVGAGI. The CDR3 sequence is 14 residues long. V gave up 6 bases and J gave up 1 base; unmatched junction bases: 5. CDR3 sequence reads: CASRSTGSNTEAFF. As DNA, the CDR3 is TGTGCCAGCAGGTCGACAGGGTCGAACACTGAAGCTTTCTTT.

This clone has only a few counts. V is TRBV5-4 and J is TRBJ2-7, with D possibly matching TRBD2 (5 bases). V gave up 0 bases and J gave up 9 bases, with 19 bases separating them. Per germline, CDR1 SGHNT and CDR2 YYREEE (reference sequence). CDR3 length: 15 residues. CDR3 amino acids: CASSLERGQFGGQYF. The CDR3, as DNA: TGTGCCAGCAGCTTGGAACGGGGTCAGTTCGGCGGGCAGTACTTC. Using reference TRBV5-4 and TRBJ2-7 for the parts outside the CDR3, the full variable domain is ETGVTQSPTHLIKTRGQQVTLRCSSQSGHNTVSWYQQALGQGPQFIFQYYREEENGRGNFPPRFSGLQFPNYSSELNVNALELDDSALYLCASSLERGQFGGQYFGPGTRLTVT.

This chain connects TRBV28 to TRBJ1-2, with D possibly TRBD1 on 6 matching bases. Trimming took off 6 bases at V and 7 bases at J, with 15 bases between the two ends. The CDR3 extends over 13 amino acids. Germline V gives CDR1 MDHEN, CDR2 SYDVKM. CDR3 in amino acids: CASSTNREIGYTF. For the CDR3, the DNA is TGTGCCAGCAGCACTAACAGGGAGATTGGCTACACCTTC.

V gene TRBV27 combines with J gene TRBJ1-4; D is uncertain. The CDR3 extends over 13 amino acids. The germline V gene encodes CDR1 MNHEY and CDR2 SMNVEV (reference sequence). The ends were cut back, 3 bases at V and 6 bases at J, with 8 bases in the middle. The CDR3 here is CASSFQTHEKLFF. The CDR3 DNA is TGTGCCAGCAGTTTCCAGACTCATGAAAAACTGTTTTTT.

The chain links TRBV28 to TRBJ1-1, with TRBD1 as a possible D gene (6 bases). The V gene lost 6 bases and the J gene lost 2 bases, with 19 bases spanning the gap. Germline-derived CDR1 and CDR2 are MDHEN and SYDVKM. The CDR3 is 16 amino acids. The CDR3 here is CASRPRRGGGNTEAFF. CDR3 DNA sequence: TGTGCCAGCAGGCCCCGGAGGGGGGGTGGAAACACTGAAGCTTTCTTT.

About this clone: An end of the junction differs from the germline gene, which may be a read error. V and J are TRBV30 and TRBJ2-2; 10 nucleotides align to TRBD2. In germline, CDR1 is GTSNPN, CDR2 SVGIG (reference sequence). CDR3 length: 14 amino acids. Here the CDR3 reads CTWGLGLATGELFF. The CDR3 DNA reads as TGTACCTGGGGCCTGGGACTAGCGACCGGGGAGCTGTTTTTT.